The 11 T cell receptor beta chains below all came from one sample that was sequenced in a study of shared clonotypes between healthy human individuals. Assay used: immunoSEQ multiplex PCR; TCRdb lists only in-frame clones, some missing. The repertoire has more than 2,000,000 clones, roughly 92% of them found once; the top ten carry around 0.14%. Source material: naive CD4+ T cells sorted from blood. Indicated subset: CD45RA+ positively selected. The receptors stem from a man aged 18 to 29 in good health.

CDR3 in amino acids: CASSLTGLAIYEQYF. CDR3 DNA: TGTGCCAGCAGTTTGACGGGACTAGCAATCTACGAGCAGTACTTC. The rearrangement uses TRBV27 and TRBJ2-7; TRBD2 matches 9 bases. Germline CDR1 MNHEY, CDR2 SMNVEV (reference sequence). J lost 3 bases, V lost 3 bases, and 6 bases had no gene match. This CDR3 contains 15 residues.

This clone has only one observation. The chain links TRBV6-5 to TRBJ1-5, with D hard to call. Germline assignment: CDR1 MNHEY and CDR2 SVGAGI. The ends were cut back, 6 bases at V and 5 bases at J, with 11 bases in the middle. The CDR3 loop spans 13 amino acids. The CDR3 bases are TGTGCCAGCAGCTCCCAACCGTATCAGCCCCAGCATTTT. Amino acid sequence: CASSSQPYQPQHF.

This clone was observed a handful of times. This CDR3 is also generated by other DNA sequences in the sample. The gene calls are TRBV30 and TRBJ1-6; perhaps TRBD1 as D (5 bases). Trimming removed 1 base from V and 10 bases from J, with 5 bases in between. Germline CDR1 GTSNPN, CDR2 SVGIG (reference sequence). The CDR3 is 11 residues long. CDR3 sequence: CAWSGGSPLHF. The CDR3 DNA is TGTGCCTGGAGTGGGGGGTCACCCCTCCACTTT.

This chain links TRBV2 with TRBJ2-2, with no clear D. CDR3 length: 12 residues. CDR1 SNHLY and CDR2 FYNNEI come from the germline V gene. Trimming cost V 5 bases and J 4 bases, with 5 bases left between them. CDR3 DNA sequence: TGTGCCAGCAGTCCCGGCACCGGGGAGCTGTTTTTT. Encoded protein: CASSPGTGELFF.

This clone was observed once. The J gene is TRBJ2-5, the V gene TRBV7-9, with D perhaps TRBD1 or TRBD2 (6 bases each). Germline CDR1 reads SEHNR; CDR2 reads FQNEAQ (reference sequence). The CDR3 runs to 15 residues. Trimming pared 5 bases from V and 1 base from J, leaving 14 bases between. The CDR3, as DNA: TGTGCCAGCAGCGATAGGAGGGACATCCAAGAGACCCAGTACTTC. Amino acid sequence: CASSDRRDIQETQYF.

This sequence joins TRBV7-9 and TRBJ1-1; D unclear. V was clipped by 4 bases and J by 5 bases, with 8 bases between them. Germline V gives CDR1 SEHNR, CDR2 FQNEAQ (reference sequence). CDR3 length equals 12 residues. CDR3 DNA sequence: TGTGCCAGCAGCTCGGGTTTGACTGAAGCTTTCTTT. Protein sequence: CASSSGLTEAFF.

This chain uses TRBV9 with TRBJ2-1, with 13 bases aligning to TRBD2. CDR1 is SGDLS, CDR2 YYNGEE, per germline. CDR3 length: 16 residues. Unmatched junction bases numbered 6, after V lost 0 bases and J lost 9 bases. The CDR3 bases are TGTGCCAGCAGCGTAGCCGGACTAGCGGGAGTTGGTGAGCAGTTCTTC. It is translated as CASSVAGLAGVGEQFF.

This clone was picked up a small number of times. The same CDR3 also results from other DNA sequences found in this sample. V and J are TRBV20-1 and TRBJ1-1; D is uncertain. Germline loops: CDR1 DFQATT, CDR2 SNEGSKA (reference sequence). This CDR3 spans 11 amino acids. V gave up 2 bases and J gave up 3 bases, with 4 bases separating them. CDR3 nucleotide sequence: TGCAGTGCTAGATCGGACACTGAAGCTTTCTTT. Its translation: CSARSDTEAFF.

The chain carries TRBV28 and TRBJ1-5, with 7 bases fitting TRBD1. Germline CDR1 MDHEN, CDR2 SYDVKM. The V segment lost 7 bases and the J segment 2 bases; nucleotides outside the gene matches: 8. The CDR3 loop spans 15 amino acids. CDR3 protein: CASILGGTGNQPQHF. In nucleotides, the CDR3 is TGTGCCAGCATTCTAGGCGGGACAGGCAATCAGCCCCAGCATTTT.

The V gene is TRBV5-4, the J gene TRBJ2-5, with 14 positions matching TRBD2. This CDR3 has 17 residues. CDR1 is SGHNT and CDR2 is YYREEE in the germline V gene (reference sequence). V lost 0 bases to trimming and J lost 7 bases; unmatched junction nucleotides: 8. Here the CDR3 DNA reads TGTGCCAGCAGCTTGGATTTGACTAGCGGGAGGGCGGGGACCCAGTACTTC. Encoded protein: CASSLDLTSGRAGTQYF.

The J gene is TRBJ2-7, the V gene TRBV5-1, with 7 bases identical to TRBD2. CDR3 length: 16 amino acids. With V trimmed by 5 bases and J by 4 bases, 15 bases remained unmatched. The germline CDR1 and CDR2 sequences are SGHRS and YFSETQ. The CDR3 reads CASSSFRGPGGYEQYF. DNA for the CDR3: TGCGCCAGCAGTTCATTTCGGGGCCCCGGGGGGTACGAGCAGTACTTC.